The 6 T cell receptor beta chains listed next were all sequenced from one sample in a study of shared clonotypes between healthy human individuals. Data came from immunoSEQ multiplex PCR; TCRdb stores just in-frame clones and leaves some out. The table lists 600,000 to 750,000 clones, about three quarters of them singletons. Sequenced material: memory CD4+ T cells sorted from blood. Subset indicated: CD45RA-negative fraction. The source is a woman in her thirties in good health.

Here the CDR3 reads CAISEHGTGEGYTF. The CDR3 DNA sequence: TGTGCCATCAGTGAACACGGGACAGGGGAAGGCTACACCTTC. V is TRBV10-3 and J is TRBJ1-2, with 10 nucleotides matching TRBD1. Per the germline V gene, CDR1 is ENHRY and CDR2 is SYGVKD. This CDR3 comprises 14 residues. V trimming: 3 bases; J trimming: 8 bases; junction bases outside the gene matches: 6.

The V call is TRBV4-1, the J call TRBJ2-5; 9 bases fit TRBD1. Germline loops: CDR1 MGHRA, CDR2 YSYEKL. The trim removed 4 bases at V and 4 bases at J, leaving 10 bases unmatched. The CDR3 sequence is 16 residues long. The CDR3 DNA is TGCGCCAGCAGCCCTGAGCACAGGGGGCAGGTAGAGACCCAGTACTTC. Its protein product is CASSPEHRGQVETQYF.

This clone was found a few times. The chain recombines TRBV7-6 with TRBJ2-2; D not certain. CDR3 length: 14 residues. CDR1 and CDR2 from the germline V gene are SGHVS and FNYEAQ. V was trimmed by 8 bases and J by 1 base, leaving 11 bases between them. Written as DNA, the CDR3 is TGTGCCAGCGGGTCTTCTGTGAACACCGGGGAGCTGTTTTTT. As protein: CASGSSVNTGELFF. Full variable domain (missing parts from reference TRBV7-6 and TRBJ2-2): GAGVSQSPRYKVTKRGQDVALRCDPISGHVSLYWYRQALGQGPEFLTYFNYEAQQDKSGLPNDRFSAERPEGSISTLTIQRTEQRDSAMYRCASGSSVNTGELFFGEGSRLTVL.

The rearrangement uses TRBV28 and TRBJ1-3; D possibly corresponds to TRBD1 (6 bases). Germline CDR1 is MDHEN and CDR2 is SYDVKM. The CDR3 runs to 15 residues. The V gene lost 5 bases and the J gene lost 5 bases, with 16 bases spanning the gap. The CDR3 region is CASSPTGAPRNTIYF. The DNA for the CDR3 is TGTGCCAGCAGTCCTACGGGGGCCCCCCGAAACACCATATATTTT.

The CDR3 nucleotides read TGTGCCAGCAGCGCGGACAGGGCCGGCCGGGAGCAGTACTTC. Translation: CASSADRAGREQYF. The V and J genes are TRBV5-6 and TRBJ2-7; 8 nucleotides line up with TRBD1. Germline CDR1 is SGHDT and CDR2 is YYEEEE. The CDR3 consists of 14 residues. J gave up 7 bases and V 4 bases, and 10 bases lay outside the gene matches.

The V call is TRBV28, the J call TRBJ1-2; tentative D call: TRBD1 (6 bases). The V and J ends lost 2 bases and 3 bases respectively, with 13 bases between them. Germline CDR1 and CDR2: MDHEN and SYDVKM. The CDR3 has 15 amino acids. CDR3 nucleotides: TGTGCCAGCAGTTTAGGGGGGCTAGAAGACTATGGCTACACCTTC. Protein product: CASSLGGLEDYGYTF.